Shown below are 10 T cell receptor beta chains from a single sample sequenced in a study of T cell changes during pregnancy in multiple sclerosis. Method: immunoSEQ multiplex PCR; TCRdb's copy keeps in-frame clones and lacks some. The sample includes about 42,000 clones, more than 85% of them seen just once. The starting material was CD4+ T cells from peripheral blood mononuclear cells, obtained in the second trimester of pregnancy. These receptors came from a female donor in good health, enrolled as a control in a pregnancy study.

This clone has only one observation. V gene TRBV15 combines with J gene TRBJ2-1; 12 bases agree with TRBD1. V was pared by 6 bases and J by 8 bases, with 8 bases of the junction left unmatched. There are 15 residues in the CDR3. Per the germline V gene, CDR1 is LNHNV and CDR2 is YYDKDF (reference sequence). This chain's CDR3 is CATREPGTGGYEQFF. CDR3 nucleotides: TGTGCCACCAGAGAGCCCGGGACAGGGGGCTATGAGCAGTTCTTC.

The J gene is TRBJ2-1, the V gene TRBV27, with TRBD2 matching 7 bases. Unmatched junction bases numbered 4, after V lost 1 base and J lost 1 base. Germline V gene data show CDR1 as MNHEY and CDR2 as SMNVEV (reference sequence). This CDR3 spans 16 amino acids. The CDR3 loop is CASSLWGRGSYNEQFF. CDR3 nucleotides: TGTGCCAGCAGTTTATGGGGGAGGGGATCCTACAATGAGCAGTTCTTC.

The chain couples TRBV5-8 to TRBJ2-1, with TRBD1 as a possible D gene (6 bases). V shed 2 bases and J shed 0 bases, with 12 bases lying between them. CDR1 is SGHTS, CDR2 YDEGEE, per germline. The CDR3 has 16 amino acids. This CDR3 is CASSFFLQGSYNEQFF. The CDR3 nucleotides read TGTGCCAGCAGCTTTTTTTTACAGGGCTCCTACAATGAGCAGTTCTTC.

V is TRBV6-1 and J is TRBJ2-1; 8 positions match TRBD2. V lost 2 bases to trimming and J lost 0 bases; unmatched junction nucleotides: 12. Germline lookup yields CDR1 MNHNS and CDR2 SASEGT. This CDR3 has 19 residues. CDR3 amino acids: CASSERAGGTVSSYNEQFF. As DNA, the CDR3 is TGTGCCAGCAGTGAAAGGGCGGGGGGAACCGTAAGCTCCTACAATGAGCAGTTCTTC.

The V gene is TRBV28, the J gene TRBJ2-7; TRBD2 is a possible D gene (7 bases). This CDR3 contains 16 residues. Germline CDR1 reads MDHEN; CDR2 reads SYDVKM. Trimming stripped 6 bases from V and 5 bases from J, with 23 bases between. The CDR3 sequence: CASSLPRVSGGNEQYF. In DNA form, the CDR3 reads TGTGCCAGCAGCCTACCCCGAGTTTCGGGGGGCAACGAGCAGTACTTC.

This chain joins TRBV7-2 and TRBJ2-2, with a weak D call TRBD1 (6 bases). Between the trimmed V and J ends, which lost 1 base and 3 bases, there was a span of 9 bases. The CDR3 consists of 15 residues. Germline CDR1 is SGHTA and CDR2 is FQGNSA. The CDR3 DNA is TGTGCCAGCAGCTTAGGGGGGCGGGACACCGGGGAGCTGTTTTTT. As protein: CASSLGGRDTGELFF.

The genes are TRBV10-2 and TRBJ1-6, with 9 bases aligning to TRBD1. Germline lookup yields CDR1 WSHSY and CDR2 SAAADI. The CDR3 is made up of 13 amino acids. Unmatched junction bases numbered 2, after V lost 6 bases and J lost 8 bases. CDR3 region: CASRGQGHSPLHF. In DNA form, the CDR3 reads TGCGCCAGCAGGGGACAGGGTCATTCACCCCTCCACTTT.

This sequence joins TRBV9 and TRBJ2-1; 12 nucleotides match TRBD2. CDR3 length: 16 residues. The germline CDR1 and CDR2 sequences are SGDLS and YYNGEE. V lost 4 bases and J lost 8; bases outside the gene matches: 10. DNA of the CDR3: TGTGCCAGCAGCCGGTCGACTAGCGGGAGAAGCGATGAGCAGTTCTTC. Translated: CASSRSTSGRSDEQFF.

The V call is TRBV25-1, the J call TRBJ2-7; D gene ambiguous. Germline CDR1 and CDR2: MGHDK and SYGVNS. V was trimmed by 5 bases and J by 0 bases, leaving 8 bases between them. CDR3 size: 13 residues. The CDR3 loop is CASSSLSSYEQYF. CDR3 nucleotides: TGTGCCAGCAGTTCTCTTAGCTCCTACGAGCAGTACTTC.

This clone was counted once. The chain couples TRBV7-3 to TRBJ2-7; TRBD1 agrees at 9 bases. Germline-derived CDR1 and CDR2 are SGHTA and FQGTGA. This CDR3 contains 16 residues. V trimming: 2 bases; J trimming: 5 bases; junction bases outside the gene matches: 10. CDR3 loop: CASSLAPGQGVDEQYF. Written as DNA, the CDR3 is TGTGCCAGCAGCTTAGCCCCGGGACAGGGTGTCGACGAGCAGTACTTC.